The clone carrying this T cell receptor beta chain has a handful of counts. What it binds is not known. Time point defined: pre-sensitization, week 0. As for treatment: therapeutic diphenylcyclopropenone sensitization with weekly scalp DPC. Each CDR3 protein is one row after TCRdb ran MiXCR on the RACE reads. The table shows 350,000 to 450,000 distinct CDR3 sequences, with 5% to 6.5% occurring only once. The sample is drawn from a study of human T cells and chemical hapten exposure. Findings and caveats of the study: Versus controls, significantly more large CDR3 similarity clusters arose from expanded TCRs.

This sequence was found in a woman aged 45 to 65 with alopecia areata. Some clones in this sample may be carry-over from other donors' samples. Sequenced material: whole blood, taken in connection with sensitization to the hapten diphenylcyclopropenone (DPC).

Here the CDR3 DNA reads TGCAGTGCTCCTACTAGCGGGGTCAGCACAGATACGCAGTATTTT. It is translated as CSAPTSGVSTDTQYF. This chain links TRBV20-1 with TRBJ2-3, with 10 bases identical to TRBD2. Per germline, CDR1 DFQATT and CDR2 SNEGSKA (reference sequence). The CDR3 extends over 15 amino acids. V shed 5 bases, J shed 0 bases, and the junction held 5 bases outside the gene matches.